A single T cell receptor beta chain is shown here with its context. This sample was taken from a study of cytotoxic CD8 clonotypes in ibrutinib-treated CLL. The CDR3 length is 12 residues. V was pared by 4 bases and J by 5 bases, with 7 bases between. In germline, CDR1 is MNHEY, CDR2 SVGAGI. Sequencing was performed with immunoSEQ multiplex PCR; in TCRdb, only in-frame clones are kept and a portion is missing. The sample holds roughly 330,000 clones, roughly two thirds seen once. This clonotype originated in a human donor with chronic lymphocytic leukemia. The sample was PBMCs, taken after 36 months of ibrutinib treatment. The genes are TRBV6-5 and TRBJ2-3; D remains unclear. Here the CDR3 DNA reads TGTGCCAGCAGTTTGGGGATAGATACGCAGTATTTT. This gives the protein CASSLGIDTQYF.